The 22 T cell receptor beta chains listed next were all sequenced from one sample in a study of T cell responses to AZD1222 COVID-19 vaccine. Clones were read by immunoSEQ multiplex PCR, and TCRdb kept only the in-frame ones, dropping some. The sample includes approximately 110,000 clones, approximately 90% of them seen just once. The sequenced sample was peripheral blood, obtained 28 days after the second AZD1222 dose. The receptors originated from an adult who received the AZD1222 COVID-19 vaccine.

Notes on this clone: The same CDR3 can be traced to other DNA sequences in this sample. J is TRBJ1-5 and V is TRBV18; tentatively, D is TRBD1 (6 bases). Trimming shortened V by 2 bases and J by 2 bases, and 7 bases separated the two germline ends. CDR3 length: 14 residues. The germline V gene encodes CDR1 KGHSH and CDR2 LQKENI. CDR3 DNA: TGTGCCAGCTCACCATCAGGGGGCAATCAGCCCCAGCATTTT. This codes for CASSPSGGNQPQHF.

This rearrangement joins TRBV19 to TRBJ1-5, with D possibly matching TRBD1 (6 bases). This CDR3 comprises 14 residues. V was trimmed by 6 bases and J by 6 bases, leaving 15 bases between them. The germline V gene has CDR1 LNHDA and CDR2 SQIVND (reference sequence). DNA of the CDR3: TGTGCCAGTAGCTTCGGACAGATCGGTCAGCCCCAGCATTTT. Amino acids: CASSFGQIGQPQHF.

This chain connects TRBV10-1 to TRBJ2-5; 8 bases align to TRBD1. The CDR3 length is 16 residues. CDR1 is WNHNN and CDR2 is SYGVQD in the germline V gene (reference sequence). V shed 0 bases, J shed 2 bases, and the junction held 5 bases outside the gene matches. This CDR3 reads CASSESNGTGQETQYF. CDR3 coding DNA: TGCGCCAGCAGTGAGTCGAATGGGACAGGTCAAGAGACCCAGTACTTC.

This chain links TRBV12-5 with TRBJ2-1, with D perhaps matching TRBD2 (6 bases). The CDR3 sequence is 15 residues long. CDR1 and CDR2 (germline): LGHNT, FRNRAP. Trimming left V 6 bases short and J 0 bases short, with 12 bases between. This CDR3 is CASGAGRHSYNEQFF. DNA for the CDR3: TGTGCTAGTGGGGCGGGACGCCACTCCTACAATGAGCAGTTCTTC.

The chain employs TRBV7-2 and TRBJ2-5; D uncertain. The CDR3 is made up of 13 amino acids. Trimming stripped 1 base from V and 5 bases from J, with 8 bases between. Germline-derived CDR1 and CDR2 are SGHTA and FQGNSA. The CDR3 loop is CASSLVMGETQYF. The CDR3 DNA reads TGTGCCAGCAGCTTAGTGATGGGTGAGACCCAGTACTTC.

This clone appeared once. CDR3 sequence reads: CASSNPRRIYEQYF. The CDR3 DNA reads TGTGCCAGCAGTAATCCCAGACGGATCTACGAGCAGTACTTC. The chain couples TRBV2 to TRBJ2-7; D not resolved. Germline assignment: CDR1 SNHLY and CDR2 FYNNEI. V lost 5 bases to trimming and J lost 3 bases, with 14 bases between them. This CDR3 is built from 14 residues.

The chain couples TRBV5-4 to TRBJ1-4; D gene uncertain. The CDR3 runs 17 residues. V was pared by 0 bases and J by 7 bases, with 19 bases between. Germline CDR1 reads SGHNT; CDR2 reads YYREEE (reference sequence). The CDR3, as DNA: TGTGCCAGCAGCTTGGATGGAGGGCAGGCGAAAGGTGAAAAACTGTTTTTT. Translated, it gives CASSLDGGQAKGEKLFF. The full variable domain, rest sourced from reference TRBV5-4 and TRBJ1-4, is ETGVTQSPTHLIKTRGQQVTLRCSSQSGHNTVSWYQQALGQGPQFIFQYYREEENGRGNFPPRFSGLQFPNYSSELNVNALELDDSALYLCASSLDGGQAKGEKLFFGSGTQLSVL.

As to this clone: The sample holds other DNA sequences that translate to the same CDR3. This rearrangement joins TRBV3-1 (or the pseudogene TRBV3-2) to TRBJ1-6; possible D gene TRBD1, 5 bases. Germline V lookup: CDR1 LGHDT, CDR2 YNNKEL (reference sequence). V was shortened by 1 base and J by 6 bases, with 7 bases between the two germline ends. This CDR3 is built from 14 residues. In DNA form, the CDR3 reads TGTGCCAGCAGCCAAGTCGGGGGTAATTCACCCCTCCACTTT. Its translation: CASSQVGGNSPLHF.

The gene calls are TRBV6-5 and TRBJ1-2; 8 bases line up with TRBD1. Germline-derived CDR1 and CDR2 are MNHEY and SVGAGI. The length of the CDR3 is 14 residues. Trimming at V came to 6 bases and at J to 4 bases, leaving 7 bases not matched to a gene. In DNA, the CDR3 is TGTGCCAGCAGACCCAGGGGGCTGGTCTATGGCTACACCTTC. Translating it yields CASRPRGLVYGYTF.

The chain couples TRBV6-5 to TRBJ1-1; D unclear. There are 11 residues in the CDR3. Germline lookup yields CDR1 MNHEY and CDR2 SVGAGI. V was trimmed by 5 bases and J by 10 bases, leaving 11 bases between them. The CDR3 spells CASSPFVGAFF. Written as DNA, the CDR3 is TGTGCCAGCAGTCCCTTCGTAGGAGCTTTCTTT.

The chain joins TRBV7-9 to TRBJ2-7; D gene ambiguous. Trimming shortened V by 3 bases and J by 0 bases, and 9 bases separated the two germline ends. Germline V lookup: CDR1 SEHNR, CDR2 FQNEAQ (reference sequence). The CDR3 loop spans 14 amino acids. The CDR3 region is CASSFLSSSYEQYF. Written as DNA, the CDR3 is TGTGCCAGCAGCTTCCTTTCTAGCTCCTACGAGCAGTACTTC.

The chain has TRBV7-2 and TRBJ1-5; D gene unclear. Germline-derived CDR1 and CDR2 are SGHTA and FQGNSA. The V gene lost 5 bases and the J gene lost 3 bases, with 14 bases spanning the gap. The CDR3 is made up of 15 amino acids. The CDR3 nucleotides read TGTGCCAGCAGCCCGCCGGGTGTTAACAATCAGCCCCAGCATTTT. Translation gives CASSPPGVNNQPQHF. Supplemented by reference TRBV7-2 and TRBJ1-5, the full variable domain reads GAGVSQSPSNKVTEKGKDVELRCDPISGHTALYWYRQSLGQGLEFLIYFQGNSAPDKSGLPSDRFSAERTGGSVSTLTIQRTQQEDSAVYLCASSPPGVNNQPQHFGDGTRLSIL.

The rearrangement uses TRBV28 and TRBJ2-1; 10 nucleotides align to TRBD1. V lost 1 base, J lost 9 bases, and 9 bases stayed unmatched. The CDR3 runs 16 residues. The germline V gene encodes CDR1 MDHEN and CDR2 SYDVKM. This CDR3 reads CASSLFQRTGGGEQFF. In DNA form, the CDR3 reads TGTGCCAGCAGTTTATTCCAGAGGACAGGGGGAGGTGAGCAGTTCTTC.

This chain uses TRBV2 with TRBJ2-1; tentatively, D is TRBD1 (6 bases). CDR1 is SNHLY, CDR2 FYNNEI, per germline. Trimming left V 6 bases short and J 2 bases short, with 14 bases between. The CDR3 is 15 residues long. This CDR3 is CASRGARVPYNEQFF. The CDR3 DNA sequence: TGTGCCAGCAGGGGGGCCAGGGTACCCTACAATGAGCAGTTCTTC.

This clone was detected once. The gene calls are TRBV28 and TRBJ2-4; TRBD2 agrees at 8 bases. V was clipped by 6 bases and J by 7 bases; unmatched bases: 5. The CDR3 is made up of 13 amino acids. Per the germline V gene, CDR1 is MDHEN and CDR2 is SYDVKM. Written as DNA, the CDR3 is TGTGCCAGCAGCCCGGGGGGGACGAACATTCAGTACTTC. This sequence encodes CASSPGGTNIQYF.

Written as DNA, the CDR3 is TGTGCCAGCAGTCCCCAGGGTCGTGAAAAACTGTTTTTT. This gives the protein CASSPQGREKLFF. The chain links TRBV27 to TRBJ1-4; D possibly corresponds to TRBD1 (5 bases). The CDR3 extends over 13 amino acids. V shed 5 bases and J shed 7 bases, with 11 bases lying between them. From germline, CDR1 is MNHEY and CDR2 SMNVEV (reference sequence).

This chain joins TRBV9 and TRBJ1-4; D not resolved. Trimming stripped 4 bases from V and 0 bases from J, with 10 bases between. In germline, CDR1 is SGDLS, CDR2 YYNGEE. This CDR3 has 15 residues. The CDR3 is CASSIGRATNEKLFF. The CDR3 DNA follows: TGTGCCAGCAGCATAGGACGGGCAACTAATGAAAAACTGTTTTTT.

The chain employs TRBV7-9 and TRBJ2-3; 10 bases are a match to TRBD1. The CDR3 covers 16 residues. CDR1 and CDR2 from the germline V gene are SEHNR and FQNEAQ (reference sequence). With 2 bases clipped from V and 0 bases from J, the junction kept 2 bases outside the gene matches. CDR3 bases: TGTGCCAGCAGCTTACGACAGGGGGCAAGCACAGATACGCAGTATTTT. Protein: CASSLRQGASTDTQYF.

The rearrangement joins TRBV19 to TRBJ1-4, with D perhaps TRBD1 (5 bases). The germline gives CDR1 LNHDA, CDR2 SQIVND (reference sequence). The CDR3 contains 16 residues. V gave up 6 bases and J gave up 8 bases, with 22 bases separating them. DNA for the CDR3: TGTGCCAGTAGCCCCTTTGACGATCCGGGGGAGGAAAAACTGTTTTTT. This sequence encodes CASSPFDDPGEEKLFF.

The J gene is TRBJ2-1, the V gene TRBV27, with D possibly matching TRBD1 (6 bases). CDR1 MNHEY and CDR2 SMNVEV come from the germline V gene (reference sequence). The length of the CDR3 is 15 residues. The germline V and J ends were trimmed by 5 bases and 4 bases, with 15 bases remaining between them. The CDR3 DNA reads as TGTGCCAGCAGTATACAGGGTATGAATTACAATGAGCAGTTCTTC. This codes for CASSIQGMNYNEQFF.

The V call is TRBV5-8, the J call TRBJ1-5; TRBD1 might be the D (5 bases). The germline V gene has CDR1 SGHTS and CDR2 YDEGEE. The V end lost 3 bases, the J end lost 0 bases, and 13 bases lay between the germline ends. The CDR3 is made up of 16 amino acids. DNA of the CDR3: TGTGCCAGCAGCTCCTACAGGAGTTATAGCAATCAGCCCCAGCATTTT. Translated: CASSSYRSYSNQPQHF.

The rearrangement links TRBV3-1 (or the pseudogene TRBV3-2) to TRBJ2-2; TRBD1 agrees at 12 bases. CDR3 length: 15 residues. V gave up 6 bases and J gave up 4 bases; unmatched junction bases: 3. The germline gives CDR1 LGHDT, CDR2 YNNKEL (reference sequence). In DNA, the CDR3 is TGTGCCAGCAGGGGACAGGGGGCAGCCACCGGGGAGCTGTTTTTT. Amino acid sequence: CASRGQGAATGELFF.